Below, 13 T cell receptor beta chains from the same sample are listed, as sequenced in a study of blood T cell repertoires in COVID-19. Some clones are missing from TCRdb's copy, which holds only in-frame ones; the method was immunoSEQ multiplex PCR. The sample yields a few hundred thousand clones, about four fifths seen once. The specimen was peripheral blood. Receptors originate from a woman between 18 and 30 years old with acute or convalescent COVID-19.

The V gene is TRBV7-9, the J gene TRBJ2-7; the match to TRBD1 covers 8 bases. The ends lost 5 bases at V and 7 bases at J; junction bases unmatched: 13. The CDR3 length is 15 residues. CDR1 and CDR2 (germline): SEHNR, FQNEAQ (reference sequence). CDR3 nucleotide sequence: TGTGCCAGCAGCCCCTCGACAGGGGAAATGAGGGAGCAGTACTTC. This gives the protein CASSPSTGEMREQYF.

This clone occurred once. The V and J genes are TRBV2 and TRBJ2-7; D is possibly TRBD1 (5 bases). This CDR3 region has 13 residues. Germline V CDR1 and CDR2: SNHLY, FYNNEI. Trimming removed 3 bases from V and 1 base from J, with 7 bases in between. The CDR3 here is CASSDRVSYEQYF. The CDR3 nucleotides are TGTGCCAGCAGTGACAGGGTGTCCTACGAGCAGTACTTC. Drawing the rest from reference TRBV2 and TRBJ2-7, the complete variable domain is EPEVTQTPSHQVTQMGQEVILRCVPISNHLYFYWYRQILGQKVEFLVSFYNNEISEKSEIFDDQFSVERPDGSNFTLKIRSTKLEDSAMYFCASSDRVSYEQYFGPGTRLTVT.

The chain employs TRBV7-9 and TRBJ2-1, with 8 bases lining up with TRBD2. The CDR3 contains 16 residues. Unmatched junction bases numbered 10, after V lost 2 bases and J lost 7 bases. CDR1 and CDR2 from the germline V gene are SEHNR and FQNEAQ (reference sequence). As DNA, the CDR3 is TGTGCCAGCAGCTTAATCGGAGCGGGAGAAGTAAATGAGCAGTTCTTC. Its translation: CASSLIGAGEVNEQFF.

This chain uses TRBV5-6 with TRBJ2-7; 9 positions match TRBD2. The germline CDR1 and CDR2 sequences are SGHDT and YYEEEE. This CDR3 spans 15 amino acids. With 1 base clipped from V and 2 bases from J, the junction kept 4 bases outside the gene matches. CDR3 coding DNA: TGTGCCAGCAGCTTGACGCCTAGCGGGACCTACGAGCAGTACTTC. Its translation is CASSLTPSGTYEQYF.

As DNA, the CDR3 is TGTGCCAGCAGCTCTATACCCCGGGACTTCGCTAACTATGGCTACACCTTC. It codes for CASSSIPRDFANYGYTF. The chain joins TRBV5-6 to TRBJ1-2; TRBD1 is a possible D gene (5 bases). This CDR3 has 17 residues. Germline assignment: CDR1 SGHDT and CDR2 YYEEEE. V dropped 3 bases and J dropped 0 bases, with 18 bases sitting between them.

The rearrangement joins TRBV6-6 to TRBJ1-2; maybe TRBD1 (5 bases). Per germline, CDR1 MNHNY and CDR2 SVGAGI (reference sequence). Trimming cost V 8 bases and J 6 bases, with 19 bases left between them. The CDR3 totals 14 residues. CDR3 in amino acids: CASVGARRDNGYTF. The CDR3 DNA follows: TGTGCCAGCGTCGGCGCGCGCAGGGATAATGGCTACACCTTC.

This clone has just a few counts. The identical CDR3 is also encoded by other nucleotide sequences in the sample. V and J are TRBV19 and TRBJ2-1, with TRBD2 matching over 8 bases. The CDR3 contains 13 residues. Trimming removed 6 bases from V and 5 bases from J; junction bases left unmatched: 3. The V gene's germline CDR1 is LNHDA and CDR2 SQIVND (reference sequence). CDR3 loop: CASRELADNEQFF. CDR3 sequence (DNA): TGTGCCAGTAGGGAACTAGCGGACAATGAGCAGTTCTTC.

This chain uses TRBV9 with TRBJ1-6; 7 nucleotides line up with TRBD1. This CDR3 spans 15 amino acids. V shed 4 bases and J 8 bases; nucleotides not matched to a gene: 9. The germline V gene encodes CDR1 SGDLS and CDR2 YYNGEE. CDR3 amino acids: CASSPTGDSYSPLHF. For the CDR3, the DNA is TGTGCCAGCAGCCCGACCGGGGACAGTTATTCACCCCTCCACTTT.

This chain joins TRBV29-1 and TRBJ2-1, with 7 positions matching TRBD2. The V gene's germline CDR1 is SQVTM and CDR2 ANQGSEA. V was pared by 4 bases and J by 9 bases, with 9 bases of the junction left unmatched. There are 13 residues in the CDR3. CDR3 region: CSVVTSGIGEQFF. For the CDR3, the DNA is TGCAGCGTTGTTACGAGCGGGATTGGTGAGCAGTTCTTC.

The rearrangement uses TRBV27 and TRBJ1-2, with D possibly TRBD1 on 5 matching bases. Germline loops: CDR1 MNHEY, CDR2 SMNVEV (reference sequence). Trimming cost V 3 bases and J 7 bases, with 18 bases left between them. The CDR3 consists of 15 residues. The CDR3 is CASSFFGGSGGGYTF. As DNA, the CDR3 is TGTGCCAGCAGTTTTTTCGGGGGATCGGGGGGTGGCTACACCTTC.

V usage is TRBV6-1 and J usage is TRBJ1-2; tentatively, D is TRBD1 (5 bases). The CDR3 runs to 11 residues. The germline V gene encodes CDR1 MNHNS and CDR2 SASEGT. The V end was cut by 3 bases, the J end by 6 bases, with 5 bases between. The chain's CDR3 is CASSDRDGYTF. CDR3 DNA: TGTGCCAGCAGTGACAGGGATGGCTACACCTTC.

The chain has TRBV7-8 and TRBJ2-1; D is undetermined. V lost 5 bases and J 13 bases, leaving 15 bases between the germline ends. The CDR3 runs 12 residues. Germline loops: CDR1 SGHVS, CDR2 FQNEAQ. The CDR3: CASSPLSVPQFF. CDR3 DNA: TGTGCCAGCAGCCCCCTGAGCGTACCACAGTTCTTC.

The CDR3 bases are TGTGCCAGCAGCCAAGAACCGTCCGGGATATCGGGCCCCTACGAGCAGTACTTC. This gives the protein CASSQEPSGISGPYEQYF. The rearrangement uses TRBV3-1 (or the pseudogene TRBV3-2) and TRBJ2-7, with a possible D match to TRBD2 (5 bases). Looked up from germline, CDR1 is LGHDT and CDR2 is YNNKEL (reference sequence). The CDR3 sequence is 18 residues long. V was cut by 0 bases and J by 2 bases, with 20 bases left in between.